Shown below are 16 T cell receptor beta chains from a single sample sequenced in a study of patients and donors after allogeneic stem cell transplantation. TCRdb redid the calling of the RT-PCR reads with MiXCR, one entry per CDR3 protein. The sample consists of about 31,000 distinct CDR3 sequences, under 7.5% of them appearing once. Source material: blood, either unsorted or a sorted T cell fraction (not recorded which). Receptor source: a human donor who was either an allogeneic HSCT recipient or a stem cell or donor lymphocyte infusion donor (not recorded which). It is not recorded whose cells these are; they may come from a transplant donor.

This clonotype occurred many times. V gene TRBV4-2 combines with J gene TRBJ2-3; D gene uncertain. V was clipped by 0 bases and J by 0 bases, with 10 bases between them. Germline V gene data show CDR1 as LGHNA and CDR2 as YNFKEQ. The CDR3 has 16 residues. CDR3 sequence reads: CASSQEGPPSTDTQYF. CDR3 coding DNA: TGTGCCAGCAGCCAAGAAGGACCGCCTAGCACAGATACGCAGTATTTT.

This rearrangement joins TRBV14 to TRBJ2-5; 10 bases fit TRBD1. The CDR3 is 15 residues long. The V and J ends lost 4 bases and 5 bases, in that order; junction bases with no gene match: 7. Germline V gives CDR1 SGHDN, CDR2 FVKESK. CDR3 sequence (DNA): TGTGCCAGCAGCCCCGACAGGGGGCGCAGGGAGACCCAGTACTTC. Amino acids: CASSPDRGRRETQYF. The full variable domain, completed using reference TRBV14 and TRBJ2-5, is EAGVTQFPSHSVIEKGQTVTLRCDPISGHDNLYWYRRVMGKEIKFLLHFVKESKQDESGMPNNRFLAERTGGTYSTLKVQPAELEDSGVYFCASSPDRGRRETQYFGPGTRLLVL.

This clonotype was counted ten times or more. The chain recombines TRBV18 with TRBJ2-7, with D perhaps TRBD2 (6 bases). Trimming took off 6 bases at V and 3 bases at J, with 15 bases between the two ends. The germline CDR1 and CDR2 sequences are KGHSH and LQKENI. The CDR3 totals 14 residues. The CDR3 nucleotides are TGTGCCAGCTCGTCCGGGACTGACTTCTACGAGCAGTACTTC. Translated, it gives CASSSGTDFYEQYF.

The chain links TRBV3-1 to TRBJ2-1; 10 nucleotides match TRBD2. J gave up 9 bases and V 1 base, and 6 bases lay outside the gene matches. CDR1 and CDR2 (germline): LGHDT, YNNKEL (reference sequence). CDR3 length equals 15 residues. The CDR3 region is CASSQGPLAGVEQFF. In nucleotides, the CDR3 is TGTGCCAGCAGCCAAGGTCCCCTAGCGGGAGTTGAGCAGTTCTTC.

This chain uses TRBV9 with TRBJ2-1; 9 nucleotides align to TRBD1. Trimming took 3 bases from V and 5 from J; bases not matched to a gene: 6. This CDR3 has 15 amino acids. CDR1 is SGDLS, CDR2 YYNGEE, per germline. In nucleotides, the CDR3 is TGTGCCAGCAGCGCCCGGGACAGGGTCCACAATGAGCAGTTCTTC. Residues: CASSARDRVHNEQFF.

This clonotype was observed at least ten times. The chain combines TRBV4-3 with TRBJ2-7, with unresolved D. Germline values: CDR1 LGHNA, CDR2 YSLEER. This CDR3 is 14 amino acids long. V was pared by 0 bases and J by 1 base, with 7 bases between. CDR3 sequence (DNA): TGCGCCAGCAGCCAAGATCGTCAATCCTACGAGCAGTACTTC. Its translation: CASSQDRQSYEQYF.

This clonotype was recorded many times. V usage is TRBV25-1 and J usage is TRBJ1-4; 7 bases agree with TRBD1. The germline V gene has CDR1 MGHDK and CDR2 SYGVNS. Unmatched junction bases numbered 3, after V lost 3 bases and J lost 5 bases. The CDR3 runs 14 residues. The CDR3 DNA sequence: TGTGCCAGCAGTGACAGGGGGGGGAATGAAAAACTGTTTTTT. Residues: CASSDRGGNEKLFF.

This chain joins TRBV18 and TRBJ2-5; the match to TRBD2 covers 12 bases. The CDR3 is made up of 17 amino acids. Trimming removed 3 bases from V and 4 bases from J; junction bases left unmatched: 9. In germline, CDR1 is KGHSH, CDR2 LQKENI. The CDR3 here is CASSPPQPGLAGETQYF. The CDR3 DNA follows: TGTGCCAGCTCACCGCCCCAACCGGGACTAGCGGGAGAGACCCAGTACTTC. Full variable domain (missing parts from reference TRBV18 and TRBJ2-5): NAGVMQNPRHLVRRRGQEARLRCSPMKGHSHVYWYRQLPEEGLKFMVYLQKENIIDESGMPKERFSAEFPKEGPSILRIQQVVRGDSAAYFCASSPPQPGLAGETQYFGPGTRLLVL.

This clonotype is a singleton in its sample. J is TRBJ2-3 and V is TRBV27; a possible D gene is TRBD2 (6 bases). The CDR3 totals 12 residues. V dropped 6 bases and J dropped 6 bases, with 10 bases sitting between them. From germline, CDR1 is MNHEY and CDR2 SMNVEV (reference sequence). The CDR3 nucleotides are TGTGCCAGCAGCCGCGGGGCCGATACGCAGTATTTT. This encodes CASSRGADTQYF.

The rearrangement joins TRBV28 to TRBJ2-1; D remains ambiguous. The germline CDR1 and CDR2 sequences are MDHEN and SYDVKM. The CDR3 consists of 14 residues. V gave up 7 bases and J gave up 7 bases, with 17 bases separating them. The DNA for the CDR3 is TGTGCCAGCACCATCGTGGGGTTGGGGAATGAGCAGTTCTTC. Its translation is CASTIVGLGNEQFF.

The table lists this clonotype with many counts. This chain connects TRBV11-2 to TRBJ2-3; TRBD2 matches at 14 bases. The CDR3 contains 16 residues. V lost 4 bases, J lost 3 bases, and 3 bases stayed unmatched. Germline V lookup: CDR1 SGHAT, CDR2 FQNNGV. The CDR3 protein is CASSSGLAGETDTQYF. The CDR3 DNA reads TGTGCCAGCAGCTCGGGACTAGCGGGAGAGACAGATACGCAGTATTTT.

This clonotype was seen at least ten times. The V gene is TRBV25-1, the J gene TRBJ2-5; D remains unclear. Germline loops: CDR1 MGHDK, CDR2 SYGVNS. Trimming pared 5 bases from V and 5 bases from J, leaving 6 bases between. This CDR3 contains 11 residues. The CDR3 nucleotides read TGTGCCAGCAGTTCGCGGGAGACCCAGTACTTC. This gives the protein CASSSRETQYF.

There are a few counts of this clonotype. The chain carries TRBV7-3 and TRBJ2-1, with D possibly being TRBD2 (7 bases). This CDR3 has 16 residues. Per germline, CDR1 SGHTA and CDR2 FQGTGA. The V and J ends lost 5 bases and 10 bases respectively, with 24 bases between them. The CDR3: CASSLYSGGRGGEQFF. CDR3 nucleotide sequence: TGTGCCAGCAGCCTATACTCGGGCGGGAGAGGGGGAGAGCAGTTCTTC.

The sample holds a few counts of this clonotype. V usage is TRBV4-1 and J usage is TRBJ2-3, with TRBD2 matching over 8 bases. The CDR3 length is 19 residues. Unmatched junction bases numbered 11, after V lost 0 bases and J lost 0 bases. From germline, CDR1 is MGHRA and CDR2 YSYEKL. The CDR3 nucleotides are TGCGCCAGCAGCCAAGAAACATGGCTGGCTAGCGGGAGCACAGATACGCAGTATTTT. Protein sequence: CASSQETWLASGSTDTQYF.

This clonotype was found many times. The rearrangement joins TRBV10-2 to TRBJ2-3; D perhaps matches TRBD1 (6 bases). Germline assignment: CDR1 WSHSY and CDR2 SAAADI. The CDR3 is made up of 13 amino acids. V dropped 5 bases and J dropped 5 bases, with 11 bases sitting between them. As DNA, the CDR3 is TGCGCCAGCAGTCCTAAGGGGGTAGATACGCAGTATTTT. Translating it yields CASSPKGVDTQYF.

In this sample, this clonotype turned up many times. The V call is TRBV6-1, the J call TRBJ2-6; D is ambiguous. The V end was cut by 7 bases, the J end by 2 bases, with 9 bases between. This CDR3 has 14 amino acids. Germline-derived CDR1 and CDR2 are MNHNS and SASEGT. Written as DNA, the CDR3 is TGTGCCAGCACAGTAATCCCTGGGGCCAACGTCCTGACTTTC. The encoded protein is CASTVIPGANVLTF.